This TCR beta chain was sequenced for a study of blood T cell repertoires in COVID-19. In the study overall: Some COVID-19 samples were acute and others convalescent; all came from the United States, Italy and Spain.

Participants' reported clinical history set cohort assignment. In the source study's methods: Reference gene primer amplification in the assay estimated nucleated cell counts. Measured with immunoSEQ multiplex PCR; TCRdb has only the in-frame clones, and not every one. V, J and clone size reflect that table, while D and trimming were determined from the DNA. Of a few hundred thousand clones listed, over 75% are singletons. The V gene's germline CDR1 is SEHNR and CDR2 FQNEAQ (reference sequence). This CDR3 is 15 amino acids long. V was shortened by 5 bases and J by 1 base, with 14 bases between the two germline ends.

Sequencing was performed on PBMCs or T cells enriched from blood (not recorded which). V is TRBV7-9 and J is TRBJ1-1; D possibly corresponds to TRBD1 (6 bases). The clonotype was recovered from a man aged 30 to 39 who had recovered from COVID-19. The CDR3 bases are TGTGCCAGCAGCGAAAAGGACAGAACGAACACTGAAGCTTTCTTT. Translation gives CASSEKDRTNTEAFF.